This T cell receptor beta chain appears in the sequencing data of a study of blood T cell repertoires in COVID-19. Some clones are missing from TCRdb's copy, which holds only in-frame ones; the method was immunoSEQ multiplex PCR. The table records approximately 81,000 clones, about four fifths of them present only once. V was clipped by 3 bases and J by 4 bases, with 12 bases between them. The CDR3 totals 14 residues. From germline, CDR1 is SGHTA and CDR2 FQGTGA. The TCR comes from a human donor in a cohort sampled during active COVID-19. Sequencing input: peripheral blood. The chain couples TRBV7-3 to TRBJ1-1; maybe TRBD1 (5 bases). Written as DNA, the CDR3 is TGTGCCAGCAGCTTCAAGGGGTCTCCCACTGAAGCTTTCTTT. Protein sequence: CASSFKGSPTEAFF.